This T cell receptor (beta chain) was recorded in a study of T cells after posttransplantation cyclophosphamide. Overall study results and limits: After PTCy, TRB diversity resembled that of CNI/methotrexate controls. Tissue-infiltrating T cells from skin or gut overlapped little with blood T cells. Donor-recipient repertoire similarity was low at 1-2 months, rising over year one.

The CDR3 totals 14 residues. V was clipped by 8 bases and J by 6 bases, with 17 bases between them. Germline V CDR1 and CDR2: MDHEN, SYDVKM. Control samples came 1 year after myeloablative marrow transplants with methotrexate plus calcineurin inhibitor. To note about this clone: Its antigen is still unknown.

Measured with immunoSEQ multiplex PCR; TCRdb has only the in-frame clones, and not every one. This table has roughly 24,000 clones, roughly 90% appearing once. The sample consisted of PBMCs, taken after an allogeneic stem cell transplant with a calcineurin inhibitor and methotrexate. This TCR was recovered from a female patient in her 50s who received an allogeneic stem cell transplant from an unrelated donor, was CMV-positive, and had chronic GVHD only. Some T cells may be provided by the graft donor. The rearrangement links TRBV28 to TRBJ2-1; D ambiguous. CDR3 nucleotide sequence: TGTGCCAGCTGCATTCTAGAGCCCCCCAATGAGCAGTTCTTC. It specifies CASCILEPPNEQFF.